One and the same sample provided the 25 T cell receptor beta chains below, sequenced in a study of blood T cell repertoires in COVID-19. TCRdb's copy holds only in-frame clones and misses some; the assay was immunoSEQ multiplex PCR. The data contain about 670,000 clones, about nine tenths of them singletons. What was sequenced was peripheral blood. The receptors stem from a woman aged 18-29 years with acute or convalescent COVID-19.

V and J are TRBV2 and TRBJ1-4; unclear D gene. Germline CDR1 and CDR2: SNHLY and FYNNEI. This CDR3 spans 15 amino acids. Trimming removed 7 bases from V and 5 bases from J, with 17 bases in between. The CDR3 DNA reads TGTGCCAGCACCCGGGGTTGGGGAAAAAATGAAAAACTGTTTTTT. Amino acid sequence: CASTRGWGKNEKLFF.

The chain joins TRBV3-1 (or the pseudogene TRBV3-2) to TRBJ1-2; 9 nucleotides align to TRBD1. This CDR3 comprises 13 residues. The trim removed 5 bases at V and 8 bases at J, leaving 6 bases unmatched. CDR1 LGHDT and CDR2 YNNKEL come from the germline V gene (reference sequence). For the CDR3, the DNA is TGTGCCAGCAGCGTACAGGGGGCCTACGGCTACACCTTC. Translating it yields CASSVQGAYGYTF.

The chain joins TRBV6-5 to TRBJ1-4, with 7 bases lining up with TRBD1. The germline V gene has CDR1 MNHEY and CDR2 SVGAGI. The ends lost 0 bases at V and 8 bases at J; junction bases unmatched: 6. The CDR3 totals 15 residues. CDR3 DNA sequence: TGTGCCAGCAGTTACTCGAAGGGGGACAGCGAAAAACTGTTTTTT. This sequence encodes CASSYSKGDSEKLFF.

The chain employs TRBV3-1 (or the pseudogene TRBV3-2) and TRBJ2-5, with D maybe TRBD2 (6 bases). Germline V lookup: CDR1 LGHDT, CDR2 YNNKEL (reference sequence). The CDR3 covers 16 residues. V lost 1 base and J 2 bases, leaving 14 bases between the germline ends. CDR3 in DNA: TGTGCCAGCAGCCAAGCGAGTGCGGGGAGGCAAGAGACCCAGTACTTC. Its translation is CASSQASAGRQETQYF.

The rearrangement uses TRBV9 and TRBJ2-1; TRBD2 aligns across 8 bases. There are 15 residues in the CDR3. With V trimmed by 0 bases and J by 5 bases, 4 bases remained unmatched. Germline V gives CDR1 SGDLS, CDR2 YYNGEE. This CDR3 reads CASSVAGGANNEQFF. As DNA, the CDR3 is TGTGCCAGCAGCGTAGCGGGGGGGGCTAACAATGAGCAGTTCTTC.

This clone is a singleton in its sample. The chain is built from TRBV3-1 (or the pseudogene TRBV3-2) and TRBJ1-6; D remains unclear. Looked up from germline, CDR1 is LGHDT and CDR2 is YNNKEL (reference sequence). V was cut by 4 bases and J by 4 bases, with 17 bases left in between. The CDR3 is 17 amino acids. CDR3 amino acids: CASSLRSPRGYNSPLHF. Here the CDR3 DNA reads TGTGCCAGCAGCCTCCGCTCCCCCCGGGGTTATAATTCACCCCTCCACTTT.

The chain carries TRBV29-1 and TRBJ2-3; tentatively, D is TRBD2 (6 bases). The CDR3 loop spans 15 amino acids. Looked up from germline, CDR1 is SQVTM and CDR2 is ANQGSEA. V was pared by 2 bases and J by 4 bases, with 16 bases between. The CDR3 region is CSVERQTSGADTQYF. CDR3 bases: TGCAGCGTTGAACGGCAGACCTCGGGGGCAGATACGCAGTATTTT.

This clone was seen more than once but under ten times. The chain combines TRBV5-4 with TRBJ2-5; D is possibly TRBD1 (5 bases). V gave up 4 bases and J gave up 2 bases, with 9 bases separating them. In germline, CDR1 is SGHNT, CDR2 YYREEE (reference sequence). The CDR3 is 13 amino acids. The CDR3 protein is CASSTDRQETQYF. CDR3 DNA: TGTGCCAGCAGCACCGACAGACAAGAGACCCAGTACTTC.

The V gene is TRBV21-1, the J gene TRBJ1-2; the D call TRBD1 from the table was never checked on the DNA. TRBV21-1 is given as a pseudogene. CDR3 length: 12 amino acids. CDR3: CASRGQNYGYTF. CDR3 nucleotide sequence: TGTGCCAGCAGGGGACAGAACTATGGCTACACCTTC.

There are a few counts of this clone. This rearrangement joins TRBV19 to TRBJ1-2; no reliable D call. CDR1 is LNHDA, CDR2 SQIVND, per germline (reference sequence). Between the trimmed V and J ends, which lost 10 bases and 3 bases, there was a span of 15 bases. The CDR3 loop spans 13 amino acids. CDR3 coding DNA: TGTGCCACAGCCCTCGTCGGGGACTATGGCTACACCTTC. This encodes CATALVGDYGYTF.

The chain combines TRBV6-5 with TRBJ2-2, with 11 nucleotides matching TRBD1. Germline lookup yields CDR1 MNHEY and CDR2 SVGAGI. V shed 8 bases and J 5 bases; nucleotides not matched to a gene: 4. The CDR3 loop spans 14 amino acids. The CDR3 DNA is TGTGCCAGCGGGGACAGGGGGGAAACCGGGGAGCTGTTTTTT. Encoded protein: CASGDRGETGELFF.

CDR3 residues: CASSQDRQGALSNQPQHF. DNA for the CDR3: TGTGCCAGCAGCCAAGATCGGCAGGGGGCCTTGAGCAATCAGCCCCAGCATTTT. This rearrangement joins TRBV3-1 (or the pseudogene TRBV3-2) to TRBJ1-5, with TRBD1 identical over 8 bases. Trimming at V came to 0 bases and at J to 1 base, leaving 8 bases not matched to a gene. CDR3 length: 18 residues. Germline assignment: CDR1 LGHDT and CDR2 YNNKEL (reference sequence).

The chain employs TRBV4-3 and TRBJ1-1, with 8 bases that match TRBD1. Unmatched junction bases numbered 6, after V lost 0 bases and J lost 0 bases. Per germline, CDR1 LGHNA and CDR2 YSLEER. This CDR3 region has 17 residues. The CDR3 spells CASSQDWQGAMNTEAFF. The CDR3 DNA follows: TGCGCCAGCAGCCAAGATTGGCAGGGGGCGATGAACACTGAAGCTTTCTTT.

In this sample, this clone turned up a few times. The chain uses TRBV5-5 and TRBJ1-1; D not certain. The V gene's germline CDR1 is SGHKS and CDR2 YYEKEE (reference sequence). The CDR3 totals 17 residues. V lost 4 bases and J 3 bases, leaving 22 bases between the germline ends. The CDR3 DNA reads TGTGCCAGCAGCGCGCCTGGGAGCCGAAAGTTCTACACTGAAGCTTTCTTT. Protein product: CASSAPGSRKFYTEAFF.

J is TRBJ2-7 and V is TRBV30; possible D gene TRBD1, 5 bases. Trimming cost V 4 bases and J 5 bases, with 18 bases left between them. Germline CDR1 and CDR2: GTSNPN and SVGIG (reference sequence). The CDR3 is 14 amino acids. CDR3 sequence (DNA): TGTGCCTGGAACAGGCAGACAGTGGGCCACGAGCAGTACTTC. Translation: CAWNRQTVGHEQYF.

This sequence joins TRBV9 and TRBJ1-2; unclear D gene. Germline CDR1 SGDLS, CDR2 YYNGEE. Trimming stripped 0 bases from V and 6 bases from J, with 12 bases between. The CDR3 contains 14 residues. The CDR3 DNA sequence: TGTGCCAGCAGCGTAGCGCGTATGAGGGATGGCTACACCTTC. The encoded protein is CASSVARMRDGYTF.

V gene TRBV5-1 combines with J gene TRBJ2-1, with TRBD2 matching 11 bases. Trimming removed 3 bases from V and 6 bases from J; junction bases left unmatched: 8. The CDR3 sequence is 16 residues long. CDR1 SGHRS and CDR2 YFSETQ come from the germline V gene. DNA of the CDR3: TGCGCCAGCAGCTGGGAGGGACTAGCGGTTGTCAATGAGCAGTTCTTC. It is translated as CASSWEGLAVVNEQFF.

The chain recombines TRBV2 with TRBJ1-2; D ambiguous. This CDR3 region has 14 residues. The V end lost 7 bases, the J end lost 6 bases, and 18 bases lay between the germline ends. Looked up from germline, CDR1 is SNHLY and CDR2 is FYNNEI. The CDR3 DNA sequence: TGTGCCAGCACCCGATGGGCTTCGACGGATGGCTACACCTTC. Protein: CASTRWASTDGYTF.

The chain combines TRBV10-3 with TRBJ2-3; TRBD2 is a possible D gene (5 bases). The CDR3 totals 13 residues. V was clipped by 6 bases and J by 2 bases, with 9 bases between them. Germline V gene sequence: CDR1 ENHRY, CDR2 SYGVKD. This CDR3 is CAISPLVTDTQYF. DNA of the CDR3: TGTGCCATCAGCCCACTAGTCACAGATACGCAGTATTTT.

The V call is TRBV7-9, the J call TRBJ2-3, with D tentatively TRBD1 (6 bases). Germline V gives CDR1 SEHNR, CDR2 FQNEAQ (reference sequence). V lost 5 bases to trimming and J lost 3 bases, with 12 bases between them. There are 14 residues in the CDR3. The CDR3 sequence is CASSPGEWTDTQYF. In DNA, the CDR3 is TGTGCCAGCAGCCCAGGGGAGTGGACAGATACGCAGTATTTT.

The J gene is TRBJ1-1, the V gene TRBV7-9, with 9 bases lining up with TRBD1. Germline V gene sequence: CDR1 SEHNR, CDR2 FQNEAQ (reference sequence). The CDR3 length is 12 residues. The V and J ends lost 10 bases and 5 bases, in that order; junction bases with no gene match: 5. The CDR3 sequence: CATLTGGTEAFF. The CDR3 DNA reads as TGTGCCACCCTGACAGGGGGGACTGAAGCTTTCTTT.

The chain carries TRBV7-6 and TRBJ2-7; 9 nucleotides align to TRBD2. CDR1 is SGHVS, CDR2 FNYEAQ, per germline. The CDR3 contains 18 residues. V lost 2 bases to trimming and J lost 3 bases; unmatched junction nucleotides: 14. CDR3 nucleotides: TGTGCCAGCAGCTTATATGTGGGAGCGGGGGGCCGCTTCTACGAGCAGTACTTC. The encoded protein is CASSLYVGAGGRFYEQYF. Combining the CDR3 with reference TRBV7-6 and TRBJ2-7 gives the whole variable domain GAGVSQSPRYKVTKRGQDVALRCDPISGHVSLYWYRQALGQGPEFLTYFNYEAQQDKSGLPNDRFSAERPEGSISTLTIQRTEQRDSAMYRCASSLYVGAGGRFYEQYFGPGTRLTVT.

V gene TRBV29-1 combines with J gene TRBJ2-7, with D possibly TRBD1 on 6 matching bases. Germline V CDR1 and CDR2: SQVTM, ANQGSEA. The CDR3 runs 15 residues. Trimming took off 0 bases at V and 3 bases at J, with 15 bases between the two ends. The CDR3 DNA reads TGCAGCGTTGAAGATCAGCAGACAGGCCACTACGAGCAGTACTTC. Protein product: CSVEDQQTGHYEQYF.

The chain joins TRBV7-8 to TRBJ1-1; 11 bases align to TRBD1. V lost 4 bases and J lost 10; bases outside the gene matches: 11. The CDR3 consists of 15 residues. The germline V gene encodes CDR1 SGHVS and CDR2 FQNEAQ. The DNA for the CDR3 is TGTGCCAGCAGCTCCATACTGACCGGGACAGGGGGAGCTTTCTTT. Translation gives CASSSILTGTGGAFF.

The chain couples TRBV27 to TRBJ2-7; 10 nucleotides align to TRBD1. Germline V gene lookup returns CDR1 MNHEY and CDR2 SMNVEV (reference sequence). This CDR3 has 13 residues. With 5 bases clipped from V and 5 bases from J, the junction kept 3 bases outside the gene matches. The CDR3 DNA reads TGTGCCAGCAGTATGACAGGGGGCAACGAGCAGTACTTC. Protein product: CASSMTGGNEQYF.